Below are 14 T cell receptor beta chains sequenced from a single sample in a study of memory CD4+ T cells and cytomegalovirus serostatus. Produced via immunoSEQ multiplex PCR; TCRdb's table is partial and in-frame only. Of under 50,000 clones listed, 78% are singletons. The sort gate was single viable CD3+CD4+CD8-CD45RO+ cells for memory CD4+ T cells. The sequenced sample consisted of memory CD4+ T cells from blood. Receptors were obtained from an adult in good health and CMV-seronegative.

The J gene is TRBJ2-7, the V gene TRBV7-9, with a weak D call TRBD1 (6 bases). The CDR3 runs to 14 residues. Trimming stripped 3 bases from V and 5 bases from J, with 14 bases between. From germline, CDR1 is SEHNR and CDR2 FQNEAQ (reference sequence). The CDR3 here is CASSLADRIHEQYF. As DNA, the CDR3 is TGTGCCAGCAGCTTGGCGGACAGAATCCACGAGCAGTACTTC.

The V gene is TRBV5-1, the J gene TRBJ2-3; TRBD2 matches at 9 bases. In germline, CDR1 is SGHRS, CDR2 YFSETQ. The CDR3 is made up of 15 amino acids. Trimming took 1 base from V and 2 from J; bases not matched to a gene: 2. The CDR3 is CASSLTSGPTDTQYF. The CDR3 DNA reads TGCGCCAGCAGCTTGACTAGCGGGCCCACAGATACGCAGTATTTT.

The chain has TRBV7-9 and TRBJ2-2; 10 positions match TRBD1. This CDR3 has 13 amino acids. The germline V gene encodes CDR1 SEHNR and CDR2 FQNEAQ (reference sequence). V shed 10 bases and J 4 bases; nucleotides not matched to a gene: 3. DNA for the CDR3: TGTGCCACACGGGACAGGGGCACCGGGGAGCTGTTTTTT. As protein: CATRDRGTGELFF.

The genes are TRBV4-3 and TRBJ2-3; D gene ambiguous. CDR3 length: 16 residues. V gave up 0 bases and J gave up 2 bases, with 12 bases separating them. Germline V gene lookup returns CDR1 LGHNA and CDR2 YSLEER. The CDR3 is CASSQDFAGITDTQYF. CDR3 bases: TGCGCCAGCAGCCAAGACTTCGCCGGAATCACAGATACGCAGTATTTT.

This rearrangement joins TRBV11-2 to TRBJ2-2; D is unclear. Trimming took 4 bases from V and 0 from J, leaving 6 bases between them. There are 14 residues in the CDR3. Germline CDR1 SGHAT, CDR2 FQNNGV. The CDR3 is CASSSGPNTGELFF. CDR3 DNA sequence: TGTGCCAGCAGCTCCGGACCGAACACCGGGGAGCTGTTTTTT.

V and J are TRBV2 and TRBJ2-3; unclear D gene. This CDR3 region has 15 residues. Germline CDR1 is SNHLY and CDR2 is FYNNEI. With 4 bases removed from V and 0 bases from J, the gap between germline ends came to 11 bases. The CDR3 DNA is TGTGCCAGCAGTGTATACCAAACTAGCACAGATACGCAGTATTTT. It specifies CASSVYQTSTDTQYF.

There are a few counts of this clone. This chain connects TRBV7-3 to TRBJ2-5, with D possibly being TRBD2 (6 bases). V was cut by 6 bases and J by 4 bases, with 12 bases left in between. From germline, CDR1 is SGHTA and CDR2 FQGTGA. This CDR3 contains 13 residues. DNA for the CDR3: TGTGCCAGCAGTCCGACTAGTCTAGAGACCCAGTACTTC. Translating gives CASSPTSLETQYF.

This chain links TRBV4-3 with TRBJ1-5; D unclear. There are 13 residues in the CDR3. Germline V CDR1 and CDR2: LGHNA, YSLEER. The germline V and J ends were trimmed by 5 bases and 5 bases, with 10 bases remaining between them. CDR3: CASSSLVYQPQHF. CDR3 sequence (DNA): TGCGCCAGCAGCTCTCTTGTATATCAGCCCCAGCATTTT.

The chain is built from TRBV15 and TRBJ2-5; 7 bases agree with TRBD2. The length of the CDR3 is 19 residues. After removal of 6 bases from V and 3 bases from J, the junction contained 22 bases not matched to a gene. CDR1 and CDR2 from the germline V gene are LNHNV and YYDKDF (reference sequence). The CDR3 DNA sequence: TGTGCCACCAGGAGCGGAGTCCGGCGGCTAGCGGCGCGAGAAGAGACCCAGTACTTC. This codes for CATRSGVRRLAAREETQYF.

This clone occurred once. The rearrangement uses TRBV5-1 and TRBJ1-4, with TRBD1 identical over 8 bases. V shed 0 bases, J shed 8 bases, and the junction held 12 bases outside the gene matches. Germline V gene data show CDR1 as SGHRS and CDR2 as YFSETQ. This CDR3 contains 17 residues. The CDR3 nucleotides are TGCGCCAGCAGCTTGGAGTCGAGGTGGACAGGGAACGAAAAACTGTTTTTT. As protein: CASSLESRWTGNEKLFF.

This chain joins TRBV2 and TRBJ1-2; D ambiguous. Germline V gene lookup returns CDR1 SNHLY and CDR2 FYNNEI. The CDR3 contains 14 residues. V shed 8 bases and J shed 4 bases, with 17 bases lying between them. DNA of the CDR3: TGTGCCAGCTCCCTCGTTGGCCAGTCCTATGGCTACACCTTC. It is translated as CASSLVGQSYGYTF.

This CDR3 reads CASSPGTITSSYNSPLHF. CDR3 bases: TGTGCCAGTAGTCCAGGGACCATTACTAGCTCCTATAATTCACCCCTCCACTTT. This rearrangement joins TRBV19 to TRBJ1-6, with a weak D call TRBD1 (5 bases). CDR1 and CDR2 from the germline V gene are LNHDA and SQIVND (reference sequence). Trimming shortened V by 5 bases and J by 0 bases, and 17 bases separated the two germline ends. The CDR3 is made up of 18 amino acids.

The rearrangement joins TRBV4-2 to TRBJ1-1; D not resolved. V lost 0 bases, J lost 4 bases, and 9 bases lay in between. The CDR3 length is 14 residues. Germline-derived CDR1 and CDR2 are LGHNA and YNFKEQ. This chain's CDR3 is CASSQESAGTEAFF. The CDR3 nucleotides are TGTGCCAGCAGCCAAGAATCGGCGGGCACTGAAGCTTTCTTT.

The rearrangement uses TRBV6-6 and TRBJ2-2; tentatively, D is TRBD1 (5 bases). CDR3 size: 14 residues. The V and J ends lost 6 bases and 6 bases respectively, with 14 bases between them. Germline assignment: CDR1 MNHNY and CDR2 SVGAGI (reference sequence). CDR3 amino acids: CASRPNQGAGELFF. For the CDR3, the DNA is TGTGCCAGCAGACCGAACCAGGGCGCCGGGGAGCTGTTTTTT.